The sequence of this T cell receptor (beta chain) was determined in a study of T cell responses to AZD1222 COVID-19 vaccine. Study-wide findings and caveats: Variant regions that are unmutated are reportedly the target of nearly half of spike-specific TCRs.

The repertoire was sequenced with immunoSEQ multiplex PCR; TCRdb's copy has only in-frame clones and lacks some. In the table there are about 92,000 clones, approximately 84% of which are singletons. This clone was found once. Antigen: not known. The sequenced sample was peripheral blood, obtained on day 0 of AZD1222 vaccination. This TCR came from an adult in good health.

The CDR3 loop reads CASSQAAGTGEGYTF. As DNA, the CDR3 is TGTGCCAGCAGCCAAGCGGCTGGGACAGGGGAGGGCTACACCTTC. This rearrangement joins TRBV7-9 to TRBJ1-2; 10 bases agree with TRBD1. The CDR3 extends over 15 amino acids. V lost 5 bases and J lost 8; bases outside the gene matches: 11. Germline assignment: CDR1 SEHNR and CDR2 FQNEAQ (reference sequence).